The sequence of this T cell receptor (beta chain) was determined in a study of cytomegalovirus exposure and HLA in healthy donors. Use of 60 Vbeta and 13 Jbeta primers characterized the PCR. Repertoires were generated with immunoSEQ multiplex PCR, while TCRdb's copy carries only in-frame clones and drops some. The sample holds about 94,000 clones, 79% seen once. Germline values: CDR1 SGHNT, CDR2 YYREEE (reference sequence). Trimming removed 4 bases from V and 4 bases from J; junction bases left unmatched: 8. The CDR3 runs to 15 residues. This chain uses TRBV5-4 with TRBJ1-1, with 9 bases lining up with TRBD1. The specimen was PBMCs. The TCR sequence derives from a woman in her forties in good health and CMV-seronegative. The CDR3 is CASSVPGQGFTEAFF. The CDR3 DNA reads TGTGCCAGCAGCGTCCCGGGACAGGGTTTCACTGAAGCTTTCTTT.